This is a list of T cell receptor beta chains from one sample in a study of PD-1 blockade in classical Hodgkin lymphoma. Sequencing was performed with immunoSEQ multiplex PCR; in TCRdb, only in-frame clones are kept and a portion is missing. The table includes over 25,000 clones, about 78% detected once. The material was peripheral blood mononuclear cells (PBMCs), obtained before the second cycle of nivolumab. The receptors originated from a human donor with classical Hodgkin lymphoma. CDR3s include the opening cysteine and the closing phenylalanine or tryptophan. A D gene is named only where the DNA matches it firmly. Size is omitted from some rows. Given values are once, few, many or a class for expanded clones.

J: TRBJ2-7; V: TRBV4-1; size: .; D: .; CDR3: CASSQTEGLPYEQYF; DNA: TGCGCCAGCAGCCAAACAGAGGGACTTCCCTACGAGCAGTACTTC
J: TRBJ2-7; V: TRBV5-4; size: few; D: .; CDR3: CASSSGGGEQYF; DNA: TGTGCCAGCAGCTCTGGGGGTGGCGAGCAGTACTTC
J: TRBJ2-5; V: TRBV2; size: .; D: .; CDR3: CASSGGAETQYF; DNA: TGTGCCAGCAGTGGAGGGGCAGAGACCCAGTACTTC
J: TRBJ1-2; V: TRBV10-3; size: once; D: TRBD1; CDR3: CAISEFGQGDGYTF; DNA: TGTGCCATCAGTGAGTTCGGACAGGGGGATGGCTACACCTTC
J: TRBJ2-3; V: TRBV10-3; size: .; D: .; CDR3: CAITPGGPTDTQYF; DNA: TGTGCCATCACCCCCGGGGGGCCCACAGATACGCAGTATTTT
J: TRBJ1-2; V: TRBV4-2; size: medium-sized; D: .; CDR3: CASSLGGQHDGYTF; DNA: TGTGCCAGCAGCCTCGGGGGGCAGCATGATGGCTACACCTTC
J: TRBJ2-7; V: TRBV6-5; size: .; D: .; CDR3: CASSYSSRAGYEQYF; DNA: TGTGCCAGCAGTTACTCATCGAGGGCAGGATACGAGCAGTACTTC
J: TRBJ2-5; V: TRBV5-1; size: .; D: .; CDR3: CASSAGFRSFQETQYF; DNA: TGCGCCAGCAGCGCGGGGTTCAGAAGCTTCCAAGAGACCCAGTACTTC
J: TRBJ1-1; V: TRBV27; size: .; D: TRBD1; CDR3: CASIKDRYMNTEAFF; DNA: TGTGCCAGCATCAAGGACAGGTACATGAACACTGAAGCTTTCTTT
J: TRBJ2-5; V: TRBV4-2; size: .; D: TRBD2; CDR3: CASSQSGEETQYF; DNA: TGTGCCAGCAGCCAAAGCGGGGAAGAGACCCAGTACTTC
J: TRBJ2-1; V: TRBV4-3; size: .; D: TRBD1; CDR3: CASSVKAGGGNEQFF; DNA: TGCGCCAGCAGTGTTAAGGCAGGGGGCGGGAATGAGCAGTTCTTC
J: TRBJ1-2; V: TRBV2; size: .; D: TRBD1; CDR3: CASKNRQGSLANYGYTF; DNA: TGTGCCAGCAAGAACCGACAGGGTTCCTTAGCTAACTATGGCTACACCTTC
J: TRBJ1-2; V: TRBV18; size: few; D: .; CDR3: CASSNRSTPENYGYTF; DNA: TGTGCCAGCTCAAACCGAAGCACTCCGGAGAACTATGGCTACACCTTC
J: TRBJ2-7; V: TRBV20-1; size: few; D: TRBD2; CDR3: CSVLAGDEQYF; DNA: TGCAGTGTTCTAGCGGGGGACGAGCAGTACTTC
J: TRBJ1-6; V: TRBV15; size: .; D: .; CDR3: CATSTVSPLHF; DNA: TGTGCCACCAGCACCGTTTCACCCCTCCACTTT
J: TRBJ2-5; V: TRBV27; size: .; D: .; CDR3: CASSSQGTQETQYF; DNA: TGTGCCAGCAGTTCGCAGGGGACCCAAGAGACCCAGTACTTC
J: TRBJ1-3; V: TRBV5-5; size: .; D: .; CDR3: CASTGQQTLPGNTIYF; DNA: TGTGCCAGCACAGGACAGCAAACCTTACCTGGAAACACCATATATTTT
J: TRBJ1-1; V: TRBV7-2; size: .; D: .; CDR3: CASSFLVGLNTEAFF; DNA: TGTGCCAGCAGCTTTCTTGTAGGGTTAAACACTGAAGCTTTCTTT
J: TRBJ1-5; V: TRBV10-3; size: .; D: .; CDR3: CAISESNQPQHF; DNA: TGTGCCATCAGTGAGTCGAACCAGCCCCAGCATTTT
J: TRBJ2-7; V: TRBV27; size: .; D: .; CDR3: CASSRTSTPYEQYF; DNA: TGTGCCAGCAGCAGGACCAGTACGCCCTACGAGCAGTACTTC
J: TRBJ2-5; V: TRBV6-5; size: .; D: .; CDR3: CASSYSGVEETQYF; DNA: TGTGCCAGCAGTTACTCCGGGGTAGAGGAGACCCAGTACTTC
J: TRBJ2-1; V: TRBV7-2; size: .; D: .; CDR3: CASSQDWGSYNEQFF; DNA: TGTGCCAGCAGCCAGGACTGGGGCTCCTACAATGAGCAGTTCTTC
J: TRBJ2-5; V: TRBV10-3; size: .; D: .; CDR3: CAIMGQIQETQYF; DNA: TGTGCCATCATGGGGCAGATCCAAGAGACCCAGTACTTC
J: TRBJ1-5; V: TRBV7-2; size: .; D: .; CDR3: CASSLQGDQPQHF; DNA: TGTGCCAGCAGCTTACAGGGCGATCAGCCCCAGCATTTT
J: TRBJ2-5; V: TRBV4-2; size: .; D: TRBD1; CDR3: CASSRADRGFETQYF; DNA: TGTGCCAGCAGCCGCGCGGACAGGGGATTTGAGACCCAGTACTTC
J: TRBJ2-7; V: TRBV5-1; size: .; D: .; CDR3: CASSFRQDSYEQYF; DNA: TGCGCCAGCAGCTTCCGACAGGATAGCTACGAGCAGTACTTC